This TCR beta chain appears in the sequencing data of a study of CD8 T cells in ankylosing spondylitis. There are 16 residues in the CDR3. V lost 0 bases and J lost 6, with 17 bases in between. Germline V CDR1 and CDR2: DFQATT, SNEGSKA (reference sequence). TCRdb reprocessed the 5' RACE reads with MiXCR, giving one entry per CDR3 protein. The sample lists some 150,000 distinct CDR3 sequences; roughly 11% were seen once. This clonotype has more than one count but fewer than ten. Sequencing was performed on blood, either unsorted or a sorted T cell fraction (not recorded which). The sequence was collected from a female donor with ankylosing spondylitis or in good health (not recorded which). This chain connects TRBV20-1 to TRBJ2-2; perhaps TRBD1 as D (6 bases). The CDR3 sequence: CSARDFRQGIAGELFF. Written as DNA, the CDR3 is TGCAGTGCTAGAGATTTCCGGCAGGGGATCGCCGGGGAGCTGTTTTTT.